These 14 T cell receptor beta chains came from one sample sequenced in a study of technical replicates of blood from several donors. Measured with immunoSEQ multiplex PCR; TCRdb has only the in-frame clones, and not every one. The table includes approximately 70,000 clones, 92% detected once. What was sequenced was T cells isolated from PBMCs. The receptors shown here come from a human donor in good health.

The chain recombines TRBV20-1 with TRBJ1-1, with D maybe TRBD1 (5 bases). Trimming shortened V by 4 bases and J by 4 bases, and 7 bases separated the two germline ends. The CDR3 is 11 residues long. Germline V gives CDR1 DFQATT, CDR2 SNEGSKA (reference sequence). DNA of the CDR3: TGCAGTGCTACAGGGCGCACTGAAGCTTTCTTT. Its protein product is CSATGRTEAFF.

The DNA for the CDR3 is TGTGCCAGCAGCTTGGTCGGGAGTTGGGAGACCCAGTACTTC. This sequence encodes CASSLVGSWETQYF. V usage is TRBV5-4 and J usage is TRBJ2-5, with D tentatively TRBD2 (6 bases). Germline assignment: CDR1 SGHNT and CDR2 YYREEE (reference sequence). CDR3 length: 14 amino acids. Trimming left V 0 bases short and J 5 bases short, with 11 bases between.

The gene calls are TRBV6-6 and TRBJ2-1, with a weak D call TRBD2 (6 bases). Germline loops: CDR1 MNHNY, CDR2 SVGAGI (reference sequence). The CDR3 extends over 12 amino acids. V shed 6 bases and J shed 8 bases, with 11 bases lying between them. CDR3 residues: CASSTWGDEQFF. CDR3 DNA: TGTGCCAGCAGCACCTGGGGGGATGAGCAGTTCTTC.

CDR3 nucleotides: TGTGCCAGCAGCCGAGGTGATTCCCAGCATTTT. It codes for CASSRGDSQHF. The rearrangement uses TRBV6-5 and TRBJ1-5, with unresolved D. Germline V gene sequence: CDR1 MNHEY, CDR2 SVGAGI. V was cut by 6 bases and J by 11 bases, with 11 bases left in between. The CDR3 runs to 11 residues.

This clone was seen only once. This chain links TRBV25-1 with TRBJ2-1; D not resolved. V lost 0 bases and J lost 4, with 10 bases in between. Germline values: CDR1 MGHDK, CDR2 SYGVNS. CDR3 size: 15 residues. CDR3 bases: TGTGCCAGCAGTGAATATGAGACACCTTACAATGAGCAGTTCTTC. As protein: CASSEYETPYNEQFF.

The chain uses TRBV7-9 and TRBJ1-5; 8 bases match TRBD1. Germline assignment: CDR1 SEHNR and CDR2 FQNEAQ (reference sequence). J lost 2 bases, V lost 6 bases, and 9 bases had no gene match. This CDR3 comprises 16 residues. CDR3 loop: CASSTGQGSGNQPQHF. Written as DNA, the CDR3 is TGTGCCAGCAGTACTGGACAGGGTTCGGGCAATCAGCCCCAGCATTTT. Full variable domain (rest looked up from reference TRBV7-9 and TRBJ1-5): DTGVSQNPRHKITKRGQNVTFRCDPISEHNRLYWYRQTLGQGPEFLTYFQNEAQLEKSRLLSDRFSAERPKGSFSTLEIQRTEQGDSAMYLCASSTGQGSGNQPQHFGDGTRLSIL.

DNA for the CDR3: TGTGCCAGCAGCCAAGAGAGGTCGGGCGGGAGTTTCTCCTACGAGCAGTACTTC. It specifies CASSQERSGGSFSYEQYF. This chain connects TRBV4-2 to TRBJ2-7, with 7 bases that match TRBD2. The CDR3 totals 18 residues. V lost 0 bases, J lost 0 bases, and 11 bases stayed unmatched. Per the germline V gene, CDR1 is LGHNA and CDR2 is YNFKEQ.

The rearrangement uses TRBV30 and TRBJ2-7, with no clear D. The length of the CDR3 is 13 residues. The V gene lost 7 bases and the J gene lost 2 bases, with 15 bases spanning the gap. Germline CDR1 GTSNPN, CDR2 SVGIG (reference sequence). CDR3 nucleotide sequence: TGTGCCTCATACTACCGAAATACCTACGAGCAGTACTTC. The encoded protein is CASYYRNTYEQYF.

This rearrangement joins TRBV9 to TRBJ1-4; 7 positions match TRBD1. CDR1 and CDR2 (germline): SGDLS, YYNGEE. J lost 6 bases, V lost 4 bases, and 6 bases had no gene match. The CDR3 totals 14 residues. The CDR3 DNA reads TGTGCCAGCAGCTTAAGGGGGCTTGATGAAAAACTGTTTTTT. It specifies CASSLRGLDEKLFF.

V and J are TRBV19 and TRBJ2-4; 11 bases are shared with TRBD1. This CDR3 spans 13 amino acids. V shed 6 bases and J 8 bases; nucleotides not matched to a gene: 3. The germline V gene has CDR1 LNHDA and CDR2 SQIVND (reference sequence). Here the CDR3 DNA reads TGTGCCAGTAGGGGGACAGGGGGAGACATTCAGTACTTC. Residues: CASRGTGGDIQYF.

Here the CDR3 reads CASRGLAGGGSYNEQFF. For the CDR3, the DNA is TGCGCCAGCAGAGGACTAGCGGGAGGGGGGTCCTACAATGAGCAGTTCTTC. The rearrangement uses TRBV5-1 and TRBJ2-1, with 15 bases that match TRBD2. CDR3 length: 17 amino acids. Germline V gene sequence: CDR1 SGHRS, CDR2 YFSETQ. With 5 bases clipped from V and 1 base from J, the junction kept 4 bases outside the gene matches.

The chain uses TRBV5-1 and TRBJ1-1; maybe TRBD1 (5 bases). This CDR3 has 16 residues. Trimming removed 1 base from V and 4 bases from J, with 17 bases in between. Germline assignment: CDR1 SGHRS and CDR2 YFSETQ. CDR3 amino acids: CASSLYNRERGTEAFF. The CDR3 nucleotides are TGCGCCAGCAGCTTGTATAATAGGGAAAGGGGCACTGAAGCTTTCTTT.

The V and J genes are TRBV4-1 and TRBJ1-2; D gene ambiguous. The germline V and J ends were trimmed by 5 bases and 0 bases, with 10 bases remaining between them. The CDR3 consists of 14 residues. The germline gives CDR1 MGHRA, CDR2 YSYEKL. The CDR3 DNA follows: TGCGCCAGCAGCGTACCGGGAACTAACTATGGCTACACCTTC. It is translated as CASSVPGTNYGYTF.

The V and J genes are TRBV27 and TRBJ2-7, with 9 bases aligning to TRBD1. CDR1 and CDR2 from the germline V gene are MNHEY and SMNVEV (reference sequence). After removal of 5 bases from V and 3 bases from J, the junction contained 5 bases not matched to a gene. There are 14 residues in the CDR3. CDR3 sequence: CASSHRQGDYEQYF. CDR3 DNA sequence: TGTGCCAGCAGTCACAGACAGGGGGACTACGAGCAGTACTTC.